This TCR beta chain is drawn from a study of OX40 agonist ivuxolimab in advanced cancers. Overall study: Three individuals attained partial responses, comprising one hepatocellular carcinoma case and two cutaneous melanoma cases. Study-wide results and caveats: CD8+ T cells showed, on average, more clonal expansion than CD4+ cells. Some nonresponders additionally presented with little normalized T-cell clonal expansion.

People who had autoimmune disease history or systemic immunosuppression were excluded. Trimming stripped 6 bases from V and 7 bases from J, with 18 bases between. Per the germline V gene, CDR1 is SNHLY and CDR2 is FYNNEI. The CDR3 runs to 14 residues. This clone counts as medium-sized. The antigen is not known. Sequencing used immunoSEQ multiplex PCR; TCRdb keeps in-frame clones, though not all of them. The table has tens of thousands of clones, approximately 94% seen once. Sequences were derived from CD4+ or CD8+ T cells sorted from blood, sampled in a trial of the OX40 agonist ivuxolimab. V gene TRBV2 combines with J gene TRBJ1-1, with a possible D match to TRBD1 (6 bases). The origin of this receptor is an adult with an advanced solid tumor such as melanoma, head and neck, liver or kidney cancer. In nucleotides, the CDR3 is TGTGCCAGCAGAGGATACACAGGGTTTGGTGAAGCTTTCTTT. Its translation: CASRGYTGFGEAFF. Full variable domain (remainder filled in from reference TRBV2 and TRBJ1-1): EPEVTQTPSHQVTQMGQEVILRCVPISNHLYFYWYRQILGQKVEFLVSFYNNEISEKSEIFDDQFSVERPDGSNFTLKIRSTKLEDSAMYFCASRGYTGFGEAFFGQGTRLTVV.